This T cell receptor beta chain emerged from a study of T cell clones after liver transplantation. The study, taken as a whole, reports: Rather than being deleted, graft donor-reactive T cells may have moved into the graft. In 5 of 8 subjects, circulating graft-donor-reactive CD4 TCRbeta sequences fell significantly after transplant.

CD3+CD4+ and CD3+CD8+ cells were FACS-sorted from thawed unstimulated PBMCs. Note on this clone: Antigen: not known.

The CDR3 sequence is 15 residues long. Germline CDR1 SGHTA, CDR2 FQGNSA. V gave up 0 bases and J gave up 4 bases, with 12 bases separating them. Clones were read by immunoSEQ multiplex PCR, and TCRdb kept only the in-frame ones, dropping some. The table has around 35,000 clones, more than 90% seen once. This chain uses TRBV7-2 with TRBJ2-5; maybe TRBD2 (6 bases). The input for sequencing was CD8+ T cells from blood, taken 12 months after liver transplant. The source is a human patient who received a liver transplant. Some T cells may trace back to the graft donor. CDR3 residues: CASSLAALAPETQYF. CDR3 nucleotide sequence: TGTGCCAGCAGCTTAGCAGCCCTAGCGCCAGAGACCCAGTACTTC.